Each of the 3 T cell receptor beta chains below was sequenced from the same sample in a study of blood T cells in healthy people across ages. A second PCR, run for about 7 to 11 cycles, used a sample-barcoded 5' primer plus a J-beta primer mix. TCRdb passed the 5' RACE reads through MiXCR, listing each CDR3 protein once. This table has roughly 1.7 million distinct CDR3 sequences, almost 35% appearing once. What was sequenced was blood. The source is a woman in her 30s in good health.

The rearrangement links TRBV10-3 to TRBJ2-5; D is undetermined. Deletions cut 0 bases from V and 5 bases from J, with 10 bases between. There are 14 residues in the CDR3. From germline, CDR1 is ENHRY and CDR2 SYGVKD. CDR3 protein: CAISESGTKETQYF. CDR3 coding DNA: TGTGCCATCAGTGAGTCCGGAACAAAGGAGACCCAGTACTTC.

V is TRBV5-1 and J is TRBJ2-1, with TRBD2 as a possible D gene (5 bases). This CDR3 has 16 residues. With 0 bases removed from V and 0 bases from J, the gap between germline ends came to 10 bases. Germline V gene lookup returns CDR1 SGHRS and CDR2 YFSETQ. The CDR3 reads CASSLEAGRSYNEQFF. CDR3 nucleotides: TGCGCCAGCAGCTTGGAGGCGGGTCGCTCCTACAATGAGCAGTTCTTC.

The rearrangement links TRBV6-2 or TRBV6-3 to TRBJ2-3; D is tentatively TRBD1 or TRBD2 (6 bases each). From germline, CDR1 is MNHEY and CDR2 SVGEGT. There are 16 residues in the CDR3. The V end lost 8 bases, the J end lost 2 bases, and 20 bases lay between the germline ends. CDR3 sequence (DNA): TGTGCCAGCGGATTCGGCGGGACATACGACACAGATACGCAGTATTTT. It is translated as CASGFGGTYDTDTQYF.